This TCR beta chain was found in a study of molecular identifiers for immune sequencing clone quantification. Study-level points and caveats: More than 800,000 naive cells reportedly did not prevent detection of spiked Jurkat TCR RNA from one cell.

The germline V gene has CDR1 DFQATT and CDR2 SNEGSKA (reference sequence). The CDR3 totals 12 residues. The V end was cut by 0 bases, the J end by 3 bases, with 6 bases between. For this clonotype: The antigen is not known.

Researchers sorted naive CD8 T cells as cells that were CD8+CD4-CCR7+CD45RA+. As previously described, bulk TCR libraries were made using listed TCR primers. MiXCR, applied by TCRdb to the PCR reads, yields one record per CDR3 protein. The data contain around 320,000 distinct CDR3 sequences, 24% of them singletons. The source is a human donor in good health. Some libraries in this study had Jurkat cell RNA spiked in. The source material was naive CD8+ T cells from blood, with Jurkat cell RNA spiked in. As to subset: FACS-sorted CD8+CD4-CCR7+CD45RA+ naive T cells. The chain uses TRBV20-1 and TRBJ2-7; D remains ambiguous. CDR3 bases: TGCAGTGCTAGAGACGAGTGCTACGAGCAGTACTTC. Amino acid sequence: CSARDECYEQYF.